The 10 T cell receptor beta chains in this list originate from one sample, sequenced in a study of T-cell reconstitution after alpha-beta-depleted transplantation in children. Unique molecular identifiers featured in how the TCRbeta library was prepared. MiXCR was run by TCRdb on the PCR reads, yielding one entry per CDR3 protein. The sample has about 500,000 distinct CDR3 sequences, approximately 32% seen once. The material sequenced was PBMCs from the stem cell graft donor, taken from the stem cell graft. The receptors shown here come from a human donor who donated a stem cell graft to a child with aplastic anemia.

Worth noting for this clonotype: In this CDR3 the conserved last residue, phenylalanine or tryptophan, is missing, so a read error is likely. The limits of the CDR3 on the DNA are not certain, so only TCRdb's listed CDR3 is given. V gene TRBV6-2 or TRBV6-3 combines with J gene TRBJ2-7; no check of the table's D call, TRBD1, against the DNA was made. The CDR3 totals 11 residues, both ends included. Germline values: CDR1 MNHEY, CDR2 SVGEGT. CDR3 protein: CASSQGTGKLL.

The genes are TRBV20-1 and TRBJ2-7; TRBD1 or TRBD2 may be the D gene (5 bases each). Germline V gene lookup returns CDR1 DFQATT and CDR2 SNEGSKA (reference sequence). Trimming removed 0 bases at V and 2 bases at J, with 14 bases between. The CDR3 consists of 15 residues. DNA of the CDR3: TGCAGTGCTAGAGATCCCAGGGACCAAACCTACGAGCAGTACTTC. Protein: CSARDPRDQTYEQYF.

The V gene is TRBV28, the J gene TRBJ1-1; tentative D call: TRBD1 (5 bases). This CDR3 spans 15 amino acids. Germline V CDR1 and CDR2: MDHEN, SYDVKM. V was clipped by 4 bases and J by 0 bases, with 12 bases between them. CDR3 nucleotides: TGTGCCAGCAGTTGGAGGGCGGGGGTGAACACTGAAGCTTTCTTT. Residues: CASSWRAGVNTEAFF.

This clonotype came up a few times. V and J are TRBV11-2 and TRBJ1-4; tentative D call: TRBD1 (6 bases). From germline, CDR1 is SGHAT and CDR2 FQNNGV. CDR3 length: 14 residues. V was shortened by 6 bases and J by 8 bases, with 16 bases between the two germline ends. The CDR3 nucleotides read TGTGCCAGCAGTCCTTCTGGACAGAGGGAAAAACTGTTTTTT. Its protein is CASSPSGQREKLFF.

This chain connects TRBV12-3 or TRBV12-4 to TRBJ2-3; D call uncertain. Trimming removed 5 bases at V and 6 bases at J, with 12 bases between. The CDR3 length is 13 residues. CDR3 residues: CASSQAPVDTQYF. CDR3 in DNA: TGTGCCAGCAGTCAGGCGCCCGTTGATACGCAGTATTTT.

This chain links TRBV9 with TRBJ2-7; either TRBD1 or TRBD2 may fit D (5 bases each). There are 15 residues in the CDR3. Germline CDR1 reads SGDLS; CDR2 reads YYNGEE. Trimming took 0 bases from V and 0 from J, leaving 10 bases between them. This chain's CDR3 is CASSVESGTSYEQYF. In nucleotides, the CDR3 is TGTGCCAGCAGCGTAGAAAGTGGGACCTCCTACGAGCAGTACTTC.

The chain recombines TRBV12-3 or TRBV12-4 with TRBJ2-7; 7 positions agree with TRBD2. V was clipped by 0 bases and J by 6 bases; unmatched bases: 5. This CDR3 has 14 residues. The chain's CDR3 is CASSLAAGRGEQYV. The CDR3, as DNA: TGTGCCAGCAGTTTAGCAGCGGGAAGGGGCGAGCAGTACGTC.

Here the CDR3 DNA reads TGTGCCAGCAGCCCCTCAGCGACAGCCTATGGCTACACCTTC. Translating it yields CASSPSATAYGYTF. The genes are TRBV14 and TRBJ1-2, with D tentatively TRBD1 (5 bases). Trimming took off 4 bases at V and 4 bases at J, with 13 bases between the two ends. The germline gives CDR1 SGHDN, CDR2 FVKESK. This CDR3 is built from 14 residues.

This clonotype was detected only a few times. The V gene is TRBV18, the J gene TRBJ2-6, with 7 bases that match TRBD2. The V segment lost 2 bases and the J segment 0 bases; nucleotides outside the gene matches: 4. Germline CDR1 KGHSH, CDR2 LQKENI. The CDR3 spans 17 residues. CDR3 protein: CASSPAGRASGANVLTF. The CDR3 coding sequence is TGTGCCAGCTCACCAGCAGGGAGGGCCTCTGGGGCCAACGTCCTGACTTTC.

This clonotype was detected only a few times. The V and J genes are TRBV20-1 and TRBJ2-3; 12 nucleotides agree with TRBD1. The CDR3 runs to 15 residues. In germline, CDR1 is DFQATT, CDR2 SNEGSKA (reference sequence). V shed 5 bases, J shed 5 bases, and the junction held 8 bases outside the gene matches. CDR3 sequence reads: CSAGGGQGAQDTQYF. The CDR3 DNA sequence: TGCAGTGCTGGGGGGGGACAGGGGGCGCAAGATACGCAGTATTTT.